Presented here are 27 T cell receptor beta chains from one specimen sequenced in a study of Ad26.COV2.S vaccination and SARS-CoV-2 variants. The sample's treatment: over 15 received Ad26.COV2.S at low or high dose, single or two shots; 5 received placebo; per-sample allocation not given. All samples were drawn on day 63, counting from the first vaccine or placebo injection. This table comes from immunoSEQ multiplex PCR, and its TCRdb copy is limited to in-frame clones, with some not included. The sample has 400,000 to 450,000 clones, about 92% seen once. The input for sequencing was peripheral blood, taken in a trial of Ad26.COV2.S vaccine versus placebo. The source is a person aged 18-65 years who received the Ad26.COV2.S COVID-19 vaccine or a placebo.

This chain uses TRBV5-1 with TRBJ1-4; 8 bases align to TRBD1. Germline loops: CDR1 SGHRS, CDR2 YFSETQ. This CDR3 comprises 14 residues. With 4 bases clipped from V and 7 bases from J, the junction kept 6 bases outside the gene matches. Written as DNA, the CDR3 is TGCGCCAGCAGCGATACAGGGGGAGGTGAAAAACTGTTTTTT. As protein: CASSDTGGGEKLFF.

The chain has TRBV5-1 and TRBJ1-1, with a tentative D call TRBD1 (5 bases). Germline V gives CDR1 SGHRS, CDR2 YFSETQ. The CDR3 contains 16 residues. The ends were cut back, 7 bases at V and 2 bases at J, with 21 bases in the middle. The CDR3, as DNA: TGCGCCAGCTATCCACGGTCAGGGACTCCTAACACTGAAGCTTTCTTT. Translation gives CASYPRSGTPNTEAFF.

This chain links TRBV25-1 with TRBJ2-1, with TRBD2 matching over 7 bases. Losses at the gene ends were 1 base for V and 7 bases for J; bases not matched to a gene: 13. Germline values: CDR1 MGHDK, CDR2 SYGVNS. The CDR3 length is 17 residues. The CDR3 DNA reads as TGTGCCAGCAGTGAATCTCGAAGGGAGGGCTTGGGGAATGAGCAGTTCTTC. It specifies CASSESRREGLGNEQFF.

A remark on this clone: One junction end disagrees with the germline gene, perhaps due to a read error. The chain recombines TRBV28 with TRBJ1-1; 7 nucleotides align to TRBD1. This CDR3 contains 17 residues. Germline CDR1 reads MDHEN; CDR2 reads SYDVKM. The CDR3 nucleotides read TGTGCCTGCAGTTTACGGGGGGAGGGGGCCCTGAACACTGAAGCTTTCTTT. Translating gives CACSLRGEGALNTEAFF.

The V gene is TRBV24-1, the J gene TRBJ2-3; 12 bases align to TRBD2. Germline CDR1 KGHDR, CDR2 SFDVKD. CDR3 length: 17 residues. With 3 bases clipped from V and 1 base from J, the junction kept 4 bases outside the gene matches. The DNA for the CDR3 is TGTGCCACCAGTGATACGGCTAGCGGGAGGGGCACAGATACGCAGTATTTT. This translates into CATSDTASGRGTDTQYF.

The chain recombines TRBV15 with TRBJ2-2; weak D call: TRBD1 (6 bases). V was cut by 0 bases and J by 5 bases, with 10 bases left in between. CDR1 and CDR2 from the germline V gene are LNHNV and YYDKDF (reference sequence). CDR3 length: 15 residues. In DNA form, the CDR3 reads TGTGCCACCAGCAGAGACCGGACAGAGACCGGGGAGCTGTTTTTT. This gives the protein CATSRDRTETGELFF. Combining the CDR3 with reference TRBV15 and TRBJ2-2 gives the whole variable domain DAMVIQNPRYQVTQFGKPVTLSCSQTLNHNVMYWYQQKSSQAPKLLFHYYDKDFNNEADTPDNFQSRRPNTSFCFLDIRSPGLGDTAMYLCATSRDRTETGELFFGEGSRLTVL.

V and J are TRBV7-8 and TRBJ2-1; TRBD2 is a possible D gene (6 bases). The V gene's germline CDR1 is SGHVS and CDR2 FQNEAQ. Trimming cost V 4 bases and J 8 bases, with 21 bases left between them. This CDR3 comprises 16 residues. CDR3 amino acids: CASSSALASPTDEQFF. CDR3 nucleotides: TGTGCCAGCAGCTCCGCCCTAGCGAGTCCTACAGATGAGCAGTTCTTC.

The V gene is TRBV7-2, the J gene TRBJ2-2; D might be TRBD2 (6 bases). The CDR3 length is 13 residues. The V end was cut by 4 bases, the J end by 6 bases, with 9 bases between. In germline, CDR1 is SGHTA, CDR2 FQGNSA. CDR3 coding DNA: TGTGCCAGCAGCTCGACTAGTGCCGGGGAGCTGTTTTTT. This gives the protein CASSSTSAGELFF.

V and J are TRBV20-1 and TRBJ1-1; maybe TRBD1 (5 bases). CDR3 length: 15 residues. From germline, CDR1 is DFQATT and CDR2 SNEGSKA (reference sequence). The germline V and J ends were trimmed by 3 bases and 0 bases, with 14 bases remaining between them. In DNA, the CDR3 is TGCAGTGCTAGTATGGCAGGGATGATGAACACTGAAGCTTTCTTT. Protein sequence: CSASMAGMMNTEAFF.

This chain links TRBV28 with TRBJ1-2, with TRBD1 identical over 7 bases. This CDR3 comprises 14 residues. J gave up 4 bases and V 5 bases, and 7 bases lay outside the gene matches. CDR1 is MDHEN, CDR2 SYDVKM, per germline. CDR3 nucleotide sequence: TGTGCCAGCAGTGGAGGGGGCATGAGCTATGGCTACACCTTC. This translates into CASSGGGMSYGYTF.

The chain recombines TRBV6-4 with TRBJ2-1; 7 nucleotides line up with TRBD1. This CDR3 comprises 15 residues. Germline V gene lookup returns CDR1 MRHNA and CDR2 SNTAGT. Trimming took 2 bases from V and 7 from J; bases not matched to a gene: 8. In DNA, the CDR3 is TGTGCCAGCAGTGACGAAGCAGGGACAGCTAATGAGCAGTTCTTC. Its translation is CASSDEAGTANEQFF.

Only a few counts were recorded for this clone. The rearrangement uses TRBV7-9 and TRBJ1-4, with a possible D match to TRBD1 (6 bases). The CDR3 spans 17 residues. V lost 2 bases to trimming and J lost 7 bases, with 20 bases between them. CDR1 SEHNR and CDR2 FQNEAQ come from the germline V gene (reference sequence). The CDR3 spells CASSLWVARGQVEKLFF. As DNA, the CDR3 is TGTGCCAGCAGCTTATGGGTCGCCCGGGGGCAGGTTGAAAAACTGTTTTTT. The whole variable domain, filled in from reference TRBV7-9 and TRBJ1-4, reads DTGVSQNPRHKITKRGQNVTFRCDPISEHNRLYWYRQTLGQGPEFLTYFQNEAQLEKSRLLSDRFSAERPKGSFSTLEIQRTEQGDSAMYLCASSLWVARGQVEKLFFGSGTQLSVL.

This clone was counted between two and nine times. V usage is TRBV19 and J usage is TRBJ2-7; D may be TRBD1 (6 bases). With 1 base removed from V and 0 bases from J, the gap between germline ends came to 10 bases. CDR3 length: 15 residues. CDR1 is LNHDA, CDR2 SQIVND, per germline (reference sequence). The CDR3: CASSIGQASSYEQYF. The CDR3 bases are TGTGCCAGTAGTATAGGACAGGCGAGCTCCTACGAGCAGTACTTC. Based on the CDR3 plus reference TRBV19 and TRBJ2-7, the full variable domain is DGGITQSPKYLFRKEGQNVTLSCEQNLNHDAMYWYRQDPGQGLRLIYYSQIVNDFQKGDIAEGYSVSREKKESFPLTVTSAQKNPTAFYLCASSIGQASSYEQYFGPGTRLTVT.

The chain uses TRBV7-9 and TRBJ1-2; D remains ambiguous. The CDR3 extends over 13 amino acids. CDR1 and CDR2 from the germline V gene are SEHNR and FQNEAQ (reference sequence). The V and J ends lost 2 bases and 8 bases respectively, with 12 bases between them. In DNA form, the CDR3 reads TGTGCCAGCAGCTTACCGCCAACGCTCGGCTACACCTTC. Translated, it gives CASSLPPTLGYTF. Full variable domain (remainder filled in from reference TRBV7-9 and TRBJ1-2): DTGVSQNPRHKITKRGQNVTFRCDPISEHNRLYWYRQTLGQGPEFLTYFQNEAQLEKSRLLSDRFSAERPKGSFSTLEIQRTEQGDSAMYLCASSLPPTLGYTFGSGTRLTVV.

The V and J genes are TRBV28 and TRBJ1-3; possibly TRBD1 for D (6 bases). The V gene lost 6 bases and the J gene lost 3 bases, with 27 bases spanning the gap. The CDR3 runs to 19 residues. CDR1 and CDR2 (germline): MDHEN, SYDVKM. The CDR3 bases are TGTGCCAGCAGGGGGGCGTCTTTGCGGCAGGGTATTGGTGGAAACACCATATATTTT. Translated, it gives CASRGASLRQGIGGNTIYF. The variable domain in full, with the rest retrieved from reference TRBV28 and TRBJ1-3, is DVKVTQSSRYLVKRTGEKVFLECVQDMDHENMFWYRQDPGLGLRLIYFSYDVKMKEKGDIPEGYSVSREKKERFSLILESASTNQTSMYLCASRGASLRQGIGGNTIYFGEGSWLTVV.

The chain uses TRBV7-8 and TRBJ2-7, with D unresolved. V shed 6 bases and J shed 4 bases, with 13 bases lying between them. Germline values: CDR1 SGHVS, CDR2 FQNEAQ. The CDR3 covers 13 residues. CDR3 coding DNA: TGTGCCAGCAGTCTCCCCGACCGATACGAGCAGTACTTC. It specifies CASSLPDRYEQYF.

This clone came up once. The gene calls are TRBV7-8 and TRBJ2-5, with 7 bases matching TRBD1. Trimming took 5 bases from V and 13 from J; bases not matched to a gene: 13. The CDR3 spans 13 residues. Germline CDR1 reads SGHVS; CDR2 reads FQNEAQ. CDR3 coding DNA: TGTGCCAGCAGCGCCCCCGGACAGGCCGAGGGGTACTTC. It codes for CASSAPGQAEGYF.

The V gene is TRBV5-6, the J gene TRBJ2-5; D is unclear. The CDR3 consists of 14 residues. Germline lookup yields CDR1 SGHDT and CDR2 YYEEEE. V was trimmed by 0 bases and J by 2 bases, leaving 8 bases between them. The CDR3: CASSLVVFQETQYF. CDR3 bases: TGTGCCAGCAGCTTGGTAGTGTTTCAAGAGACCCAGTACTTC.

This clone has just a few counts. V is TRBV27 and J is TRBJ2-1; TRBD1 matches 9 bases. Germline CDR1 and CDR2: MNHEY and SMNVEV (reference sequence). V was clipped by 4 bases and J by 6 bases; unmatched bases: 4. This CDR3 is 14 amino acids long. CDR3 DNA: TGTGCCAGCAGTTCCCGGGACAGGGTCAATGAGCAGTTCTTC. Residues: CASSSRDRVNEQFF.

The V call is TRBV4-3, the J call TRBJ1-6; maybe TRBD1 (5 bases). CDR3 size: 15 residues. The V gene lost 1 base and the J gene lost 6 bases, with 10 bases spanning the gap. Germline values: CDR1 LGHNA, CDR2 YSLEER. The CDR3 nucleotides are TGCGCCAGCAGCCAAGGGGATGGGGGTAATTCACCCCTCCACTTT. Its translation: CASSQGDGGNSPLHF.

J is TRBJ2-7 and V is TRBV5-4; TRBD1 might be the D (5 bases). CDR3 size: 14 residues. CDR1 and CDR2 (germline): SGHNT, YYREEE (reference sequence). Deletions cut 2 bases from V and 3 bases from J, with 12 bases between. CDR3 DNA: TGTGCCAGCAGCTTTCTCGGGCAGGGCTACGAGCAGTACTTC. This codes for CASSFLGQGYEQYF.

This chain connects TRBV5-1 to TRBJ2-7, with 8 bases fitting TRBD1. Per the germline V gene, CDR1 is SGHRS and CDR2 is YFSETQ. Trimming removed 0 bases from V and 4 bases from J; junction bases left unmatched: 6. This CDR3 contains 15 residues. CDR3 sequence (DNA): TGCGCCAGCAGCTTGGCCTGGACAGGGTATTACGAGCAGTACTTC. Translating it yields CASSLAWTGYYEQYF.

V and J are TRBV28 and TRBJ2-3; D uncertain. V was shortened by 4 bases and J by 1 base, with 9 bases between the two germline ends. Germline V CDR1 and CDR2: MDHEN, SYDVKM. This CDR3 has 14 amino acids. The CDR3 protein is CASSYDRGTDTQYF. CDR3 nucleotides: TGTGCCAGCAGTTATGACCGGGGCACAGATACGCAGTATTTT.

CDR3 bases: TGTGCCACCAGTTGGGACAGACGAGGCAATCAGCCCCAGCATTTT. Amino acids: CATSWDRRGNQPQHF. The chain uses TRBV15 and TRBJ1-5; 7 bases match TRBD1. Germline CDR1 and CDR2: LNHNV and YYDKDF (reference sequence). The CDR3 is 15 amino acids. The trim removed 6 bases at V and 2 bases at J, leaving 7 bases unmatched.

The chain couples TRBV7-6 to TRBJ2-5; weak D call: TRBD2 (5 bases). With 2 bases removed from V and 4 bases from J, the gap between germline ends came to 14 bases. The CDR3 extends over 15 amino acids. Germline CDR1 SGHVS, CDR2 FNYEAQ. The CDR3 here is CASSLLSSWGETQYF. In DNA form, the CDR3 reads TGTGCCAGCAGCTTATTGTCTAGCTGGGGAGAGACCCAGTACTTC.

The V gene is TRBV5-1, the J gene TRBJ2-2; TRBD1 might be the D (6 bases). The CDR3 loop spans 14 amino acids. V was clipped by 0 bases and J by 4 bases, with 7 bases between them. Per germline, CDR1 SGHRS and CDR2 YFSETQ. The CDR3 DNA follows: TGCGCCAGCAGCTTGGGGACAGTCACCGGGGAGCTGTTTTTT. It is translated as CASSLGTVTGELFF.

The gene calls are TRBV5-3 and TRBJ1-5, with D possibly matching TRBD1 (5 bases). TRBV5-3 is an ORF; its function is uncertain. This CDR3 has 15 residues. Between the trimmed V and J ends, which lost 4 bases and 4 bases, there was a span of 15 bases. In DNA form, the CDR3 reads TGTGCCAGAAGCAGAAGAAGGGGAGGAAATCAGCCCCAGCATTTT. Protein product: CARSRRRGGNQPQHF.